The 31 T cell receptor beta chains in this list originate from one sample, sequenced in a study of long-term antiretroviral therapy in people with HIV. The immunoSEQ assay was v3.0, run at survey level. The assay was immunoSEQ multiplex PCR, and TCRdb's table has in-frame clones only and misses some. Of 20,000 to 25,000 clones listed, approximately 76% are singletons. The sample here was unsorted PBMCs, taken 1.1 years before starting antiretroviral therapy. Source of these receptors: a woman in her thirties or forties with HIV.

V is TRBV18 and J is TRBJ1-3; TRBD1 might be the D (5 bases). CDR3 length equals 16 residues. Looked up from germline, CDR1 is KGHSH and CDR2 is LQKENI. V lost 4 bases and J 0 bases, leaving 13 bases between the germline ends. The CDR3 is CASSQLRGTSGNTIYF. CDR3 in DNA: TGTGCCAGCTCACAACTACGGGGCACCTCTGGAAACACCATATATTTT.

This chain uses TRBV5-1 with TRBJ2-7; 11 bases fit TRBD1. From germline, CDR1 is SGHRS and CDR2 YFSETQ. V shed 2 bases, J shed 3 bases, and the junction held 1 base outside the gene matches. The CDR3 covers 14 residues. The CDR3 region is CASSFGTGGYEQYF. CDR3 DNA: TGCGCCAGCAGCTTTGGGACAGGGGGCTACGAGCAGTACTTC.

The chain uses TRBV19 and TRBJ1-5; D might be TRBD1 (5 bases). The V gene's germline CDR1 is LNHDA and CDR2 SQIVND (reference sequence). The ends were cut back, 11 bases at V and 4 bases at J, with 15 bases in the middle. The CDR3 runs to 13 residues. The chain's CDR3 is CASNRDFNQPQHF. The CDR3 DNA follows: TGTGCCTCAAACCGGGACTTTAATCAGCCCCAGCATTTT.

The chain links TRBV15 to TRBJ2-5, with D possibly TRBD2 on 6 matching bases. V gave up 1 base and J gave up 6 bases, with 18 bases separating them. This CDR3 region has 16 residues. Germline lookup yields CDR1 LNHNV and CDR2 YYDKDF (reference sequence). The CDR3 nucleotides read TGTGCCACCAGCAGAGGCGCGGGGCAGCTTGGGAAGACCCAGTACTTC. Its protein product is CATSRGAGQLGKTQYF.

This chain uses TRBV14 with TRBJ1-1; D remains ambiguous. The germline V gene has CDR1 SGHDN and CDR2 FVKESK. The V and J ends lost 0 bases and 2 bases respectively, with 10 bases between them. The length of the CDR3 is 15 residues. CDR3 bases: TGTGCCAGCAGCCAAGAGGCAGGCATTAACACTGAAGCTTTCTTT. Translation: CASSQEAGINTEAFF.

The V gene is TRBV5-1, the J gene TRBJ1-5; D not certain. Germline V gives CDR1 SGHRS, CDR2 YFSETQ. This CDR3 has 15 residues. V was trimmed by 4 bases and J by 4 bases, leaving 15 bases between them. In DNA, the CDR3 is TGCGCCAGCAGCCCCGGGGTTGAGGGTAATCAGCCCCAGCATTTT. Its protein product is CASSPGVEGNQPQHF. Combining the CDR3 with reference TRBV5-1 and TRBJ1-5 gives the whole variable domain KAGVTQTPRYLIKTRGQQVTLSCSPISGHRSVSWYQQTPGQGLQFLFEYFSETQRNKGNFPGRFSGRQFSNSRSEMNVSTLELGDSALYLCASSPGVEGNQPQHFGDGTRLSIL.

V and J are TRBV16 and TRBJ1-4; maybe TRBD1 (5 bases). The germline V gene encodes CDR1 KGHSY and CDR2 FQNENV. V lost 5 bases to trimming and J lost 6 bases, with 13 bases between them. The CDR3 sequence is 14 residues long. The CDR3 DNA reads as TGTGCCAGCAGCTGGCTTGCGGGGGATGAAAAACTGTTTTTT. Residues: CASSWLAGDEKLFF.

The chain links TRBV6-6 to TRBJ2-3, with 7 bases aligning to TRBD1. Trimming removed 5 bases from V and 5 bases from J; junction bases left unmatched: 4. Germline assignment: CDR1 MNHNY and CDR2 SVGAGI (reference sequence). The CDR3 is made up of 13 amino acids. The CDR3 reads CASSRQGGDTQYF. Written as DNA, the CDR3 is TGTGCCAGCAGTAGACAGGGTGGAGATACGCAGTATTTT.

Comments on this clone: This is likely a read error, given that the CDR3 carries no conserved phenylalanine or tryptophan at its end. No DNA is shown, since the ends of the CDR3 on it are uncertain; the CDR3 is the one TCRdb lists. The chain recombines TRBV5-6 with TRBJ1-2. The germline gives CDR1 SGHDT, CDR2 YYEEEE. The CDR3 is 12 residues long, ends included. This chain's CDR3 is CASSLRSGTTIS.

J is TRBJ2-7 and V is TRBV7-2, with TRBD1 matching over 7 bases. This CDR3 has 14 amino acids. With V trimmed by 6 bases and J by 0 bases, 5 bases remained unmatched. From germline, CDR1 is SGHTA and CDR2 FQGNSA. CDR3 in amino acids: CASRSGQPSYEQYF. Written as DNA, the CDR3 is TGTGCCAGCAGATCGGGACAGCCCTCCTACGAGCAGTACTTC.

The table lists this clone with a count of one. This chain connects TRBV5-1 to TRBJ1-1; tentatively, D is TRBD1 (5 bases). Germline V gives CDR1 SGHRS, CDR2 YFSETQ. With 0 bases removed from V and 2 bases from J, the gap between germline ends came to 8 bases. The CDR3 has 14 amino acids. CDR3 region: CASSLAGDNTEAFF. CDR3 sequence (DNA): TGCGCCAGCAGCTTGGCCGGGGACAACACTGAAGCTTTCTTT.

The V call is TRBV28, the J call TRBJ2-3; D is unresolved. The CDR3 has 11 residues. Germline loops: CDR1 MDHEN, CDR2 SYDVKM. The V and J ends lost 4 bases and 2 bases respectively, with 1 base between them. Here the CDR3 reads CASSYTDTQYF. The DNA of the CDR3 is TGTGCCAGCAGTTACACAGATACGCAGTATTTT.

The rearrangement joins TRBV12-5 to TRBJ2-3, with D perhaps TRBD1 or TRBD2 (7 bases each). The CDR3 contains 16 residues. Looked up from germline, CDR1 is LGHNT and CDR2 is FRNRAP. V shed 1 base and J shed 1 base, with 12 bases lying between them. The CDR3 loop is CASGLGQGGGTDTQYF. The CDR3 DNA is TGTGCTAGTGGTTTGGGCCAGGGGGGGGGCACAGATACGCAGTATTTT.

The chain combines TRBV11-3 with TRBJ2-1, with D unresolved. The CDR3 spans 13 residues. V shed 1 base and J shed 10 bases, with 11 bases lying between them. In germline, CDR1 is SGHNT, CDR2 YENEEA. This chain's CDR3 is CASSLVASSEQFF. The CDR3 region has the DNA TGTGCCAGCAGCTTAGTGGCCAGCTCCGAGCAGTTCTTC.

The V gene is TRBV27, the J gene TRBJ2-7, with D maybe TRBD1 (7 bases). Germline V lookup: CDR1 MNHEY, CDR2 SMNVEV (reference sequence). The ends were cut back, 3 bases at V and 6 bases at J, with 24 bases in the middle. CDR3 length equals 17 residues. CDR3 nucleotide sequence: TGTGCCAGCAGTTTCGGAGGGGGCAGCACCGGGTTTGGCGAGCAGTACTTC. Its protein is CASSFGGGSTGFGEQYF.

The chain combines TRBV10-3 with TRBJ2-6, with D unclear. The CDR3 contains 13 residues. Germline CDR1 reads ENHRY; CDR2 reads SYGVKD. The V and J ends lost 2 bases and 2 bases respectively, with 1 base between them. DNA for the CDR3: TGTGCCATCAGTGAGCCTGGGGCCAACGTCCTGACTTTC. As protein: CAISEPGANVLTF.

The table lists this clone with a count of one. The gene calls are TRBV15 and TRBJ2-1, with TRBD2 matching 7 bases. Losses at the gene ends were 0 bases for V and 0 bases for J; bases not matched to a gene: 2. The germline V gene encodes CDR1 LNHNV and CDR2 YYDKDF (reference sequence). This CDR3 comprises 16 residues. The CDR3, as DNA: TGTGCCACCAGCAGAGATGGCGGGAGCTCCTACAATGAGCAGTTCTTC. This codes for CATSRDGGSSYNEQFF. The full variable domain, its missing parts supplied by reference TRBV15 and TRBJ2-1, is DAMVIQNPRYQVTQFGKPVTLSCSQTLNHNVMYWYQQKSSQAPKLLFHYYDKDFNNEADTPDNFQSRRPNTSFCFLDIRSPGLGDTAMYLCATSRDGGSSYNEQFFGPGTRLTVL.

This rearrangement joins TRBV5-1 to TRBJ2-7, with D possibly matching TRBD2 (6 bases). Germline V gene lookup returns CDR1 SGHRS and CDR2 YFSETQ. V gave up 4 bases and J gave up 2 bases, with 16 bases separating them. The CDR3 is made up of 15 amino acids. The CDR3: CASSPSAAGTYEQYF. CDR3 coding DNA: TGCGCCAGCAGCCCATCCGCAGCGGGTACCTACGAGCAGTACTTC.

V and J are TRBV5-1 and TRBJ2-4; 9 bases align to TRBD2. Germline V gives CDR1 SGHRS, CDR2 YFSETQ. The J segment lost 2 bases and the V segment lost 4 bases, leaving 4 bases of the junction unmatched. The CDR3 loop spans 15 amino acids. In DNA form, the CDR3 reads TGCGCCAGCAGCCAAGCGGGGGGAACCAAAAACATTCAGTACTTC. Residues: CASSQAGGTKNIQYF.

The CDR3 nucleotides are TGTGCCAGCTCACACGGGACTAGCAGCGAGCAGTACTTC. Its protein product is CASSHGTSSEQYF. The chain is built from TRBV18 and TRBJ2-7; 9 nucleotides match TRBD2. V was clipped by 4 bases and J by 6 bases; unmatched bases: 4. This CDR3 region has 13 residues. Germline V lookup: CDR1 KGHSH, CDR2 LQKENI.

The rearrangement links TRBV11-3 to TRBJ1-1; 8 nucleotides align to TRBD1. CDR1 SGHNT and CDR2 YENEEA come from the germline V gene. Trimming took 6 bases from V and 5 from J; bases not matched to a gene: 8. The length of the CDR3 is 14 residues. The CDR3 DNA reads TGTGCCAGCAGAAAAAGGACAGGGACAACTGAAGCTTTCTTT. It encodes CASRKRTGTTEAFF.

The chain uses TRBV27 and TRBJ1-1; 7 bases are shared with TRBD1. The germline CDR1 and CDR2 sequences are MNHEY and SMNVEV (reference sequence). The CDR3 runs to 14 residues. With V trimmed by 4 bases and J by 1 base, 3 bases remained unmatched. CDR3 nucleotides: TGTGCCAGCAGTTATGGGACAGCGAACACTGAAGCTTTCTTT. It codes for CASSYGTANTEAFF.

The V and J genes are TRBV2 and TRBJ2-2; D unclear. The CDR3 covers 14 residues. Trimming shortened V by 7 bases and J by 5 bases, and 14 bases separated the two germline ends. Looked up from germline, CDR1 is SNHLY and CDR2 is FYNNEI. The CDR3 DNA sequence: TGTGCCAGCACCCTGGGTCCTGAAACCGGGGAGCTGTTTTTT. This gives the protein CASTLGPETGELFF.

The chain is built from TRBV18 and TRBJ1-5; D gene unclear. The germline V gene encodes CDR1 KGHSH and CDR2 LQKENI. CDR3 size: 14 residues. Between the trimmed V and J ends, which lost 1 base and 7 bases, there was a span of 11 bases. The CDR3 loop reads CASSPLPGNQPQHF. The CDR3 DNA reads TGTGCCAGCTCACCACTTCCAGGAAACCAGCCCCAGCATTTT.

The V call is TRBV7-8, the J call TRBJ2-7; 11 nucleotides agree with TRBD2. The CDR3 covers 15 residues. V shed 1 base, J shed 2 bases, and the junction held 1 base outside the gene matches. Germline V lookup: CDR1 SGHVS, CDR2 FQNEAQ. The CDR3 sequence is CASSLETSGAYEQYF. CDR3 sequence (DNA): TGTGCCAGCAGCTTAGAGACTAGCGGGGCCTACGAGCAGTACTTC. The entire variable domain, with the rest obtained from reference TRBV7-8 and TRBJ2-7, is as follows: GAGVSQSPRYKVAKRGQDVALRCDPISGHVSLFWYQQALGQGPEFLTYFQNEAQLDKSGLPSDRFFAERPEGSVSTLKIQRTQQEDSAVYLCASSLETSGAYEQYFGPGTRLTVT.

This chain links TRBV6-5 with TRBJ2-2, with D unclear. Germline CDR1 MNHEY, CDR2 SVGAGI. Trimming removed 4 bases from V and 6 bases from J, with 6 bases in between. CDR3 length: 12 amino acids. CDR3: CASSSVAGELFF. CDR3 DNA sequence: TGTGCCAGCAGTTCGGTGGCCGGGGAGCTGTTTTTT.

This clone is medium-sized by share. The rearrangement links TRBV7-2 to TRBJ1-1, with TRBD1 as a possible D gene (5 bases). V gave up 5 bases and J gave up 1 base, with 20 bases separating them. CDR3 length: 17 amino acids. Germline values: CDR1 SGHTA, CDR2 FQGNSA. CDR3 amino acids: CASSDARVWGSNTEAFF. The CDR3 DNA reads as TGTGCCAGCAGCGACGCCAGGGTTTGGGGTTCGAACACTGAAGCTTTCTTT.

The rearrangement joins TRBV6-1 to TRBJ2-7; 10 nucleotides agree with TRBD2. The junction had 2 bases not matched to a gene; V was cut back by 6 bases and J by 3 bases. The CDR3 extends over 13 amino acids. Germline V gene sequence: CDR1 MNHNS, CDR2 SASEGT. CDR3 amino acids: CASSRTSGYEQYF. The DNA for the CDR3 is TGTGCCAGCAGCCGGACTAGCGGCTACGAGCAGTACTTC.

The chain carries TRBV5-1 and TRBJ1-1; no clear D. Per germline, CDR1 SGHRS and CDR2 YFSETQ. The V end was cut by 0 bases, the J end by 11 bases, with 17 bases between. There are 14 residues in the CDR3. The DNA for the CDR3 is TGCGCCAGCAGCTTGGGATTCGACGGTGCGGAGGCTTTCTTT. It codes for CASSLGFDGAEAFF.

The V call is TRBV5-4, the J call TRBJ2-5, with D possibly TRBD2 on 7 matching bases. This CDR3 has 15 residues. Germline loops: CDR1 SGHNT, CDR2 YYREEE (reference sequence). V lost 6 bases and J lost 1, with 16 bases in between. Here the CDR3 reads CASNNYGGRQETQYF. The CDR3 DNA sequence: TGTGCCAGCAACAATTACGGGGGGCGCCAAGAGACCCAGTACTTC.

The chain joins TRBV4-1 to TRBJ1-5; D gene unclear. Trimming left V 0 bases short and J 7 bases short, with 10 bases between. CDR3 length equals 14 residues. The V gene's germline CDR1 is MGHRA and CDR2 YSYEKL. The CDR3 loop is CASSQDFELQPQHF. Here the CDR3 DNA reads TGCGCCAGCAGCCAAGATTTCGAGTTGCAGCCCCAGCATTTT.